This T cell receptor beta chain originates from a study of blood T cells in healthy people across ages. Study-wide points: When one million T cells were used, diversity estimates were thought to be underestimates. It was the long-lived donors that had more naive CD4+ cells and higher diversity than aged donors. Age advanced and TCR beta diversity per million T cells fell, roughly linearly.

The use of a sample-barcoded 5' primer and a J-beta primer mix characterized a second PCR of 7 to 11 cycles. Tagging of each cDNA molecule was performed by a template-switch adaptor with 12 random nucleotides. TCRdb reprocessed the 5' RACE reads via MiXCR and lists one record per CDR3 protein. The repertoire consists of some 1.4 million distinct CDR3 sequences, with around 42% occurring once and the leading ten covering roughly 7.9%. This CDR3 has 15 amino acids. The ends were cut back, 0 bases at V and 8 bases at J, with 16 bases in the middle. Looked up from germline, CDR1 is SGHDN and CDR2 is FVKESK. A word on this clonotype: The antigen remains undetermined.

The sequenced sample consisted of blood. This TCR was recovered from a woman younger than 35 in good health. The chain recombines TRBV14 with TRBJ1-2, with unresolved D. The CDR3 coding sequence is TGTGCCAGCAGCCAAGATCCGCAGCTGACGGACGGCTACACCTTC. It specifies CASSQDPQLTDGYTF.